The count of the clone carrying this T cell receptor beta chain is one. The antigen is undetermined. Between the trimmed V and J ends, which lost 5 bases and 1 base, there was a span of 15 bases. From germline, CDR1 is SGHRS and CDR2 YFSETQ. The CDR3 consists of 15 residues. This record belongs to a study of Ad26.COV2.S vaccination and SARS-CoV-2 variants. Whole-study context: Donor joined the COV1001 Ad26.COV2.S trial arm. Once, or twice with 56 days between doses, Ad26.COV2.S was given intramuscularly. Regarding the study as a whole: People given the vaccine had a wider spike-specific TCR breadth than placebo recipients did. The study found similar non-spike TCR breadth in vaccine and placebo recipients.

The data were produced by immunoSEQ multiplex PCR, yet TCRdb's version contains in-frame clones alone and is incomplete. The sample consists of more than 300,000 clones, around 81% of them appearing once. The treatment was: 15 to 20 received Ad26.COV2.S at low or high dose, single or two shots; 5 received placebo; per-sample allocation not given. All samples were drawn on day 63, counting from the first vaccine or placebo injection. V and J are TRBV5-1 and TRBJ1-2; weak D call: TRBD1 (6 bases). Material: peripheral blood, obtained in a trial of Ad26.COV2.S vaccine versus placebo. This sequence was found in a person between 18 and 60 years old who received the Ad26.COV2.S COVID-19 vaccine or a placebo. In DNA, the CDR3 is TGCGCCAGCAGACGCGGACAGAGCCTTAACTATGGCTACACCTTC. Amino acids: CASRRGQSLNYGYTF.